This T cell receptor beta chain was captured in a study of blood T cell repertoires in COVID-19. Across the study: Researchers got acute and convalescent COVID-19 samples from the United States, Italy and Spain.

The CDR3 is 15 residues long. Trimming at V came to 4 bases and at J to 0 bases, leaving 0 bases not matched to a gene. The germline CDR1 and CDR2 sequences are LNHDA and SQIVND (reference sequence). Authors' processing steps: Estimates of nucleated cell counts were drawn from the amplification of reference gene primers. Data came from immunoSEQ multiplex PCR; TCRdb stores just in-frame clones and leaves some out. D and trimming were read from the DNA, whereas the V and J calls and clone size are those reported in that table. The table includes more than 45,000 clones, 70% to 90% detected once. Seattle patient enrollment occurred during active infection, with longitudinal follow-up thereafter.

The TCR comes from an elderly woman with COVID-19, enrolled during active disease. The specimen was peripheral blood. The chain combines TRBV19 with TRBJ2-1, with TRBD2 identical over 10 bases. The CDR3 reads CASSRLAGSYNEQFF. CDR3 sequence (DNA): TGTGCCAGTAGTAGACTAGCGGGCTCCTACAATGAGCAGTTCTTC. Combining the CDR3 with reference TRBV19 and TRBJ2-1 gives the whole variable domain DGGITQSPKYLFRKEGQNVTLSCEQNLNHDAMYWYRQDPGQGLRLIYYSQIVNDFQKGDIAEGYSVSREKKESFPLTVTSAQKNPTAFYLCASSRLAGSYNEQFFGPGTRLTVL.